A selection of T cell receptor beta chains follows, all from one sample in a study of PD-1 blockade in classical Hodgkin lymphoma. TCRdb's copy holds only in-frame clones and misses some; the assay was immunoSEQ multiplex PCR. The sample comprises about 58,000 clones, roughly 90% of which are singletons, and 10% rests with the top ten. The specimen was peripheral blood mononuclear cells (PBMCs), collected before the second cycle of nivolumab. These receptors were obtained from a human donor with classical Hodgkin lymphoma. CDR3s include the opening cysteine and the closing phenylalanine or tryptophan. D genes are given only for firm matches. Clone size is given for some rows only: seen once, a few or many times, or a class if the clone is expanded.

D,J,size,V,DNA,CDR3
TRBD2,TRBJ2-7,-,TRBV2,TGTGCCAGCCGCCTGCCGGGACTAGCGGGGGGACACTCCTACGAGCAGTACTTC,CASRLPGLAGGHSYEQYF
TRBD2,TRBJ2-1,-,TRBV19,TGTGCCAGTAGTATTGCATTAGCGGGAGACGATGAGCAGTTCTTC,CASSIALAGDDEQFF
-,TRBJ1-5,-,TRBV27,TGTGCCAGCAGTTTCTCGGGGAAGCAGCCCCAGCATTTT,CASSFSGKQPQHF
-,TRBJ1-3,few,TRBV7-9,TGTGCCAGCAGCCGCTTTGGGGGGGCCTCTGGAAACACCATATATTTT,CASSRFGGASGNTIYF
TRBD2,TRBJ2-3,once,TRBV5-1,TGCGCCAGCAGCCCAGACGAGGCCGGGACTAGGGGCCACACTGCGGATACGCAGTATTTT,CASSPDEAGTRGHTADTQYF
-,TRBJ1-5,-,TRBV30,TGTGCCTGGACCCGAGGGGATCAGCCCCAGCATTTT,CAWTRGDQPQHF
TRBD1,TRBJ2-3,-,TRBV19,TGTGCCAGTAGTATAGGGGGACAGGGCTGGGTCTTAGATACGCAGTATTTT,CASSIGGQGWVLDTQYF
TRBD2,TRBJ2-3,-,TRBV7-6,TGTGCCAGCAGCTTAGCACTAGCGGGAGGGAGCACAGATACGCAGTATTTT,CASSLALAGGSTDTQYF
TRBD2,TRBJ2-3,-,TRBV9,TGTGCCAGCAGCGTAGGGTTAGCGGGAGGACCGCACACAGATACGCAGTATTTT,CASSVGLAGGPHTDTQYF
TRBD2,TRBJ2-1,-,TRBV2,TGTGCCAGCAGGGGAACTTTGGGACTAGCGGACTCTTACAATGAGCAGTTCTTC,CASRGTLGLADSYNEQFF
-,TRBJ2-5,-,TRBV7-6,TGTGCCAGCAGCTTAGCGGGGTCCCCGGAGACCCAGTACTTC,CASSLAGSPETQYF
-,TRBJ1-5,-,TRBV2,TGTGCCAGCAGTGAACAGGGTTATAGCAATCAGCCCCAGCATTTT,CASSEQGYSNQPQHF
TRBD1,TRBJ2-5,-,TRBV11-2,TGTGCCAGCAGCTTAACTCCGGGACAGGGTCCCCAAGAGACCCAGTACTTC,CASSLTPGQGPQETQYF
TRBD1,TRBJ1-1,-,TRBV7-9,TGTGCCAGCAGCTCCGGACAGGGGATGACTGAAGCTTTCTTT,CASSSGQGMTEAFF